This TCR beta chain was captured in a study of T cell responses to AZD1222 COVID-19 vaccine. TCRdb's table, derived via immunoSEQ multiplex PCR, lists solely in-frame clones and lacks some. The data show about 110,000 clones, over 80% seen once. A word on this clone: The same CDR3 is also encoded by other DNA sequences in this sample.

Germline loops: CDR1 SGHRS, CDR2 YFSETQ. V lost 0 bases, J lost 2 bases, and 8 bases lay in between. This CDR3 has 14 amino acids. The input for sequencing was peripheral blood, taken on day 0 of AZD1222 vaccination. The chain carries TRBV5-1 and TRBJ1-2; a possible D gene is TRBD1 (6 bases). This receptor was identified in an adult in good health. This chain's CDR3 is CASSLGTGNYGYTF. CDR3 sequence (DNA): TGCGCCAGCAGCTTGGGTACAGGGAACTATGGCTACACCTTC.